The 15 T cell receptor beta chains presented below share a single source sample, sequenced in a study of CD8+ T cells in alopecia areata. Investigators isolated RNA and reverse transcribed it into cDNA to act as the sequencing template. Clones were read by immunoSEQ multiplex PCR, and TCRdb kept only the in-frame ones, dropping some. The sample shows some 240,000 clones, 57% of them seen only once. Specimen: CD4+ T cells sorted from blood, collected at week 0. The source is a human donor with alopecia areata.

The chain joins TRBV25-1 to TRBJ2-7; possible D gene TRBD1, 5 bases. V was trimmed by 7 bases and J by 2 bases, leaving 12 bases between them. CDR3 length equals 13 residues. Germline-derived CDR1 and CDR2 are MGHDK and SYGVNS. This CDR3 reads CASNSGQTYEQYF. The DNA for the CDR3 is TGTGCCAGCAACTCCGGACAAACCTACGAGCAGTACTTC.

This clone occurred once. The chain uses TRBV6-6 and TRBJ1-2; 8 nucleotides line up with TRBD1. Looked up from germline, CDR1 is MNHNY and CDR2 is SVGAGI (reference sequence). J gave up 4 bases and V 5 bases, and 3 bases lay outside the gene matches. The CDR3 is 13 amino acids. The CDR3 coding sequence is TGTGCCAGCAGTCTGACAGGGGCCTATGGCTACACCTTC. Amino acids: CASSLTGAYGYTF.

This clone has just a few counts. The V and J genes are TRBV2 and TRBJ2-7; no clear D. V was pared by 7 bases and J by 4 bases, with 11 bases between. The CDR3 is 12 amino acids. Germline values: CDR1 SNHLY, CDR2 FYNNEI. Here the CDR3 reads CASKTRNYEQYF. As DNA, the CDR3 is TGTGCCAGCAAGACCAGGAATTACGAGCAGTACTTC.

V gene TRBV29-1 combines with J gene TRBJ2-6, with 9 nucleotides matching TRBD1. The CDR3 extends over 16 amino acids. Germline values: CDR1 SQVTM, CDR2 ANQGSEA. The ends lost 4 bases at V and 2 bases at J; junction bases unmatched: 6. The DNA of the CDR3 is TGCAGCGTTGTAGACAGGGGGAGCGCTGGGGCCAACGTCCTGACTTTC. As protein: CSVVDRGSAGANVLTF. The variable domain in full, with the rest retrieved from reference TRBV29-1 and TRBJ2-6, is SAVISQKPSRDICQRGTSLTIQCQVDSQVTMMFWYRQQPGQSLTLIATANQGSEATYESGFVIDKFPISRPNLTFSTLTVSNMSPEDSSIYLCSVVDRGSAGANVLTFGAGSRLTVL.

The rearrangement uses TRBV11-2 and TRBJ2-2, with 9 positions matching TRBD1. The CDR3 is 15 residues long. V lost 6 bases, J lost 4 bases, and 6 bases stayed unmatched. The germline V gene has CDR1 SGHAT and CDR2 FQNNGV. The CDR3 region is CASRPGTGITGELFF. Here the CDR3 DNA reads TGTGCCAGCAGACCCGGGACAGGGATCACCGGGGAGCTGTTTTTT.

V usage is TRBV30 and J usage is TRBJ2-3; 10 bases agree with TRBD2. Germline values: CDR1 GTSNPN, CDR2 SVGIG (reference sequence). This CDR3 region has 14 residues. V gave up 1 base and J gave up 7 bases; unmatched junction bases: 5. CDR3: CAWSGTSGTYTQYF. The CDR3 region has the DNA TGTGCCTGGAGTGGAACTAGCGGGACATATACGCAGTATTTT.

The chain is built from TRBV20-1 and TRBJ2-1, with D hard to call. Germline-derived CDR1 and CDR2 are DFQATT and SNEGSKA (reference sequence). The CDR3 has 11 residues. V was cut by 4 bases and J by 8 bases, with 9 bases left in between. The CDR3 DNA is TGCAGTGCTATTCCTCTCCATGAGCAGTTCTTC. Translated, it gives CSAIPLHEQFF.

The genes are TRBV20-1 and TRBJ2-5; D call uncertain. Germline CDR1 and CDR2: DFQATT and SNEGSKA (reference sequence). V gave up 2 bases and J gave up 5 bases, with 3 bases separating them. The CDR3 is made up of 10 amino acids. CDR3 region: CSARTETQYF. As DNA, the CDR3 is TGCAGTGCTAGAACGGAGACCCAGTACTTC.

CDR3 residues: CASSSSGDEQYF. The CDR3 DNA reads TGTGCCAGCAGTTCCTCGGGGGACGAGCAGTACTTC. The rearrangement links TRBV6-5 to TRBJ2-7, with D perhaps TRBD2 (6 bases). Per germline, CDR1 MNHEY and CDR2 SVGAGI. Trimming removed 4 bases from V and 5 bases from J, with 9 bases in between. CDR3 length: 12 amino acids.

CDR3 sequence reads: CASSSTGSRQETQYF. Written as DNA, the CDR3 is TGTGCCAGCAGCTCTACAGGGTCGAGGCAAGAGACCCAGTACTTC. The chain employs TRBV9 and TRBJ2-5, with a weak D call TRBD1 (6 bases). This CDR3 comprises 15 residues. Deletions cut 4 bases from V and 2 bases from J, with 15 bases between. Per germline, CDR1 SGDLS and CDR2 YYNGEE.

A few counts support this clone. This rearrangement joins TRBV7-9 to TRBJ1-2; D remains unclear. Trimming took 10 bases from V and 7 from J, leaving 19 bases between them. The CDR3 is made up of 13 amino acids. The germline V gene encodes CDR1 SEHNR and CDR2 FQNEAQ (reference sequence). CDR3 bases: TGTGCCACCCAATTCCGGGGAGACGGTGGCTACACCTTC. Residues: CATQFRGDGGYTF.

A word on this clone: Sequence at one end of the junction differs from germline and may be a read error. The chain carries TRBV7-7 and TRBJ2-1, with unresolved D. Germline V gene data show CDR1 as SSHAT and CDR2 as FNYEAQ (reference sequence). The CDR3 runs 13 residues. The CDR3 DNA follows: TGTGCTAGCAGCTCAACCGCAGCTTCTGAGCAGTTCTTC. Translating gives CASSSTAASEQFF. Together with reference TRBV7-7 and TRBJ2-1, the CDR3 gives the full variable domain: GAGVSQSPRYKVTKRGQDVTLRCDPISSHATLYWYQQALGQGPEFLTYFNYEAQPDKSGLPSDRFSAERPEGSISTLTIQRTEQRDSAMYRCASSSTAASEQFFGPGTRLTVL.

The chain uses TRBV11-3 and TRBJ1-2; the D is unclear. The CDR3 is 17 residues long. CDR1 is SGHNT, CDR2 YENEEA, per germline. V was trimmed by 4 bases and J by 2 bases, leaving 20 bases between them. As DNA, the CDR3 is TGTGCCAGCAGCTCAACGTTGCTGAGTGGTAGGAACTATGGCTACACCTTC. The encoded protein is CASSSTLLSGRNYGYTF. The full variable domain, completed using reference TRBV11-3 and TRBJ1-2, is EAGVVQSPRYKIIEKKQPVAFWCNPISGHNTLYWYLQNLGQGPELLIRYENEEAVDDSQLPKDRFSAERLKGVDSTLKIQPAELGDSAVYLCASSSTLLSGRNYGYTFGSGTRLTVV.

CDR3 amino acids: CASSLANTYEQYF. CDR3 DNA sequence: TGTGCCAGCAGTTTAGCAAATACCTACGAGCAGTACTTC. The J gene is TRBJ2-7, the V gene TRBV27; D is unclear. Trimming stripped 2 bases from V and 2 bases from J, with 7 bases between. From germline, CDR1 is MNHEY and CDR2 SMNVEV (reference sequence). This CDR3 spans 13 amino acids.

The CDR3 reads CSAEGEGETQYF. CDR3 sequence (DNA): TGCAGCGCCGAAGGGGAGGGAGAGACCCAGTACTTC. This chain uses TRBV29-1 with TRBJ2-5; 7 bases agree with TRBD2. Germline lookup yields CDR1 SQVTM and CDR2 ANQGSEA. The CDR3 contains 12 residues. The trim removed 7 bases at V and 4 bases at J, leaving 6 bases unmatched.